These T cell receptor beta chains were read from a single sample in a study of glioma-infiltrating T cells. TCRdb re-called the multiplex PCR reads with MiXCR, one entry per CDR3 protein. The table records some 110,000 distinct CDR3 sequences, roughly 20% of them present only once. The source material was glioma tissue, nonneoplastic brain tissue, or PBMCs (not recorded which). The receptors come from a human donor with low-grade glioma or glioblastoma, undergoing nonglioma brain surgery, or in good health (not recorded which). Both conserved end residues are part of each CDR3. Each record gives: J gene, D gene, clone size, V gene, CDR3 DNA, CDR3 protein. D genes are given only for firm matches. Expanded clones get a size class; other rows say once, few or many, or leave the size out.

>TRBJ1-1|NA|NA|TRBV7-2
TGTGCCGGCAGCTTAGCGCTAAGGAACACTGAAGCTTTCTTT
CAGSLALRNTEAFF
>TRBJ1-1|NA|many|TRBV6-1
TGTGCCAGCAGTCCCCGGGACGGGCACACTGAAGCTTTCTTT
CASSPRDGHTEAFF
>TRBJ2-5|TRBD2|many|TRBV2
TGTGCCAGCAGTGCCCTAGCGGGAGAGGGGACCCAGTACTTC
CASSALAGEGTQYF
>TRBJ2-7|NA|NA|TRBV19
TGTGCCAGTAGTACCCGTTGGGGGGCAACCTACGAGCAGTACTTC
CASSTRWGATYEQYF
>TRBJ1-1|NA|NA|TRBV29-1
TGCAGCGTTGAAGAACTTGGGCAAGCTTTCTTT
CSVEELGQAFF
>TRBJ2-3|NA|few|TRBV29-1
TGCAGCGTTGAGAGGTGCACAGATACGCAGTATTTT
CSVERCTDTQYF
>TRBJ1-1|NA|many|TRBV28
TGTGCCCTTGTTCCGGGGGGCGATATATCTGAAGCTTTCTTT
CALVPGGDISEAFF
>TRBJ2-5|NA|NA|TRBV29-1
TGCAGCGTTGAAACGTTAGATGGGGAGACCCAGTACTTC
CSVETLDGETQYF
>TRBJ2-5|NA|NA|TRBV6-1
TGTGCCAGCAGTAAAGGCAGGGAGATGATAGAGACCCAGTACTTC
CASSKGREMIETQYF
>TRBJ2-1|TRBD2|many|TRBV6-1
TGTGCCAGCAGTGAATTACTAGCGGGAGTTGGTGAGCAGTTCTTC
CASSELLAGVGEQFF
>TRBJ2-5|NA|many|TRBV7-2
TGTGCCAGCAGCCGGGACCCCTCCACGGAGACCCAGTACTTC
CASSRDPSTETQYF
>TRBJ2-7|NA|NA|TRBV29-1
TGCAGCGTTACAGGGAGCTCCTACGAGCAGTACTTC
CSVTGSSYEQYF
>TRBJ2-5|NA|many|TRBV4-1
TGCGCCAGCAGTAAGATAGCGGCGCGAGAGACCCAGTACTTC
CASSKIAARETQYF
>TRBJ1-5|NA|many|TRBV19
TGTGCCAGTAGTATAGGCGAGAGGCCGAATCAGCCCCAGCATTTT
CASSIGERPNQPQHF
>TRBJ2-1|TRBD2|many|TRBV18
TGTGCCAGCTCACCACTCAGGAGCGGGAGGGCCGGGAATGAGCAGTTCTTC
CASSPLRSGRAGNEQFF
>TRBJ2-3|NA|many|TRBV7-2
TGTGCCAGCAGCTTACCACAGACTAGCACAGATACGCAGTATTTT
CASSLPQTSTDTQYF
>TRBJ2-1|TRBD2|NA|TRBV15
TGTGCCACCAGTAGACGTCATTCTAGCGGGCGTTACAGTGAGCAGTTCTTC
CATSRRHSSGRYSEQFF
>TRBJ2-5|TRBD1|many|TRBV11-1
TGTGCCAGCAGCTTAGTATCGACAGGGGAGACCCAGTACTTC
CASSLVSTGETQYF
>TRBJ2-3|NA|few|TRBV5-4
TGTGCCAGCAGCTTGAGAGGGGTAGATACGCAGTATTTT
CASSLRGVDTQYF
>TRBJ2-7|NA|many|TRBV28
TGTGCCAGCAGTCCTCAGGGCACCTACGAGCAGTACTTC
CASSPQGTYEQYF
>TRBJ2-1|NA|NA|TRBV3-1
TGTGCCAGCAGCCAAGATTTAACTACCAGGGGCAATGAGCAGTCCTTC
CASSQDLTTRGNEQSF
>TRBJ2-5|NA|few|TRBV3-1
TGTGCCAGCAGCCTAAGCGGGCGTCAAGAGACCCAGTACTTC
CASSLSGRQETQYF